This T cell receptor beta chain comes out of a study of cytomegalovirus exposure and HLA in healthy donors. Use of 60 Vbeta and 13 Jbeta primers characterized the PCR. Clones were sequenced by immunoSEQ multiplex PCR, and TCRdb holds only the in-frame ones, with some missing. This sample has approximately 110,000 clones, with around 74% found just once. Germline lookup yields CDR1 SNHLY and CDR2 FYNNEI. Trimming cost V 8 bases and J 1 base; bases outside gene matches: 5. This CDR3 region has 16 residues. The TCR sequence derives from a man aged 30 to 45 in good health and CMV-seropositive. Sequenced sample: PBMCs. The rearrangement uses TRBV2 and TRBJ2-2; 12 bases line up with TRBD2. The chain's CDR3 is CASGWTSGMNTGELFF. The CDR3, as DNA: TGTGCCAGCGGATGGACTAGCGGGATGAACACCGGGGAGCTGTTTTTT.